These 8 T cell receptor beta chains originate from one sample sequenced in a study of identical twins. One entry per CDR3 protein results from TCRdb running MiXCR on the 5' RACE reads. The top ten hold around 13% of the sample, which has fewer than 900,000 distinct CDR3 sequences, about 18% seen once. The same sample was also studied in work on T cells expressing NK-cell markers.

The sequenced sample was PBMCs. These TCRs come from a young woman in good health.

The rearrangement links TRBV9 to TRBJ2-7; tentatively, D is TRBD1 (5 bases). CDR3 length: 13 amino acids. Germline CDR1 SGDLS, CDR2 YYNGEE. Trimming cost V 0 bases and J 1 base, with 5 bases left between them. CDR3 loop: CASSVEGSYEQYF. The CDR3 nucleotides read TGTGCCAGCAGCGTAGAGGGGTCCTACGAGCAGTACTTC.

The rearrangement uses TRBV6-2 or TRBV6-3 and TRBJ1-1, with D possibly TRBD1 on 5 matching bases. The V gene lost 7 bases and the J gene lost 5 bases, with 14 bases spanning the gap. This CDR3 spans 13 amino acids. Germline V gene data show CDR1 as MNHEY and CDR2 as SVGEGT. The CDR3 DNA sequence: TGTGCCAGCATCCGACGGGGGAGTACTGAAGCTTTCTTT. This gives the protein CASIRRGSTEAFF.

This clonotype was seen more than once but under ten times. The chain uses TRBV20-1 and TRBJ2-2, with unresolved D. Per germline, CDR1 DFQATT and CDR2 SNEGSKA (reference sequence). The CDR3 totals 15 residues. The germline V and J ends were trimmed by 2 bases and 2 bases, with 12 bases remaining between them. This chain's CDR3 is CSARLRTDNTGELFF. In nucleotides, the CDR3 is TGCAGTGCTAGATTAAGGACGGATAACACCGGGGAGCTGTTTTTT.

DNA for the CDR3: TGCAGTGCTAGAGATCCGGCGGGGGGACGCACAGATACGCAGTATTTT. Amino acids: CSARDPAGGRTDTQYF. The rearrangement joins TRBV20-1 to TRBJ2-3, with 8 bases fitting TRBD2. In germline, CDR1 is DFQATT, CDR2 SNEGSKA (reference sequence). J lost 1 base, V lost 0 bases, and 6 bases had no gene match. There are 16 residues in the CDR3.

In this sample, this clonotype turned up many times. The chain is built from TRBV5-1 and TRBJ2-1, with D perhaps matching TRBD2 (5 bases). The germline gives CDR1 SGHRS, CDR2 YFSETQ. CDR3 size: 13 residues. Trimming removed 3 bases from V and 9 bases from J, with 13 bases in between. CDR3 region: CASSWAPSTEQFF. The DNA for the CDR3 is TGCGCCAGCAGCTGGGCCCCTAGCACTGAGCAGTTCTTC.

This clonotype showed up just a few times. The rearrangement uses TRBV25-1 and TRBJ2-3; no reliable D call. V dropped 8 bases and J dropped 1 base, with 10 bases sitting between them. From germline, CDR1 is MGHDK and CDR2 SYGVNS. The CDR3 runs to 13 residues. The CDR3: CASSQDGTDTQYF. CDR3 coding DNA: TGTGCCAGCTCCCAGGACGGCACAGATACGCAGTATTTT.

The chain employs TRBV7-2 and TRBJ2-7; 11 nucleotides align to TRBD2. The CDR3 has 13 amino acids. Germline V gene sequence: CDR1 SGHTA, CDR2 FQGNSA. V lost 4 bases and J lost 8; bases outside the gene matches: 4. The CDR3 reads CASSSSTSGKQYF. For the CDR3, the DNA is TGTGCCAGCAGCTCTTCGACTAGCGGGAAGCAGTACTTC.

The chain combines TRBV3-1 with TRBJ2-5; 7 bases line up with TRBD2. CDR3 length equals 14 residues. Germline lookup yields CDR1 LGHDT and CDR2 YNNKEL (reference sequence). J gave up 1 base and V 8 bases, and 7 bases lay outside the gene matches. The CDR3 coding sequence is TGTGCCAGCCTAGGGACTAATTCCCAAGAGACCCAGTACTTC. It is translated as CASLGTNSQETQYF.